This T cell receptor beta chain was recovered during a study of response to subunit inactivated influenza vaccine. Study-level findings and limits: Few additional T cells are recruited per seasonal influenza vaccination, authors suggested.

The CDR3 length is 19 residues. Germline-derived CDR1 and CDR2 are LGHNA and YSLEER. V lost 1 base and J lost 3; bases outside the gene matches: 13. Via MiXCR, TCRdb re-called the RT-PCR reads, giving one row per CDR3 protein. The sample has approximately 730,000 distinct CDR3 sequences, more than 11% seen once. With regard to this clonotype: Its antigen is as yet unknown.

The clonotype originates from a man aged 45-60 years who received an inactivated influenza vaccine. The rearrangement joins TRBV4-3 to TRBJ2-7; 12 bases map to TRBD2. The source material was PBMCs from blood, sampled around two weeks before vaccination. The CDR3 DNA follows: TGCGCCAGCAGCCAAGGACTACTAGCGGGGGGTCCTGAATACTACGAGCAGTACTTC. It codes for CASSQGLLAGGPEYYEQYF.